These 18 T cell receptor beta chains came from one sample sequenced in a study of T cell repertoires in cytomegalovirus infection. TCRdb reanalysed the reads using MiXCR and keeps one entry per CDR3 protein. The sample contains under 600,000 distinct CDR3 sequences, 15% to 20% of which appear only once. The sequenced material came from CD8+ T cells from PBMCs. The origin of the receptors is a human donor in good health (CMV status not recorded). Some clones in this sample may be carry-over from other donors' samples.

This clonotype was seen many times. V is TRBV25-1 and J is TRBJ2-7, with 9 nucleotides matching TRBD2. Germline CDR1 and CDR2: MGHDK and SYGVNS. V lost 6 bases, J lost 2 bases, and 8 bases stayed unmatched. The CDR3 has 15 amino acids. The CDR3 loop reads CASSLSGSPAYEQYF. The CDR3 nucleotides are TGTGCCAGCAGCCTTAGCGGGAGCCCCGCCTACGAGCAGTACTTC.

With regard to this clonotype: It may be a read error: a sequence one base away is much more abundant. The V and J genes are TRBV7-9 and TRBJ2-7; D is uncertain. This CDR3 spans 11 amino acids. Germline lookup yields CDR1 SEHNR and CDR2 FQNEAQ (reference sequence). The CDR3 coding sequence is TGTGCCAGCAGCACCTCCCACGAGCAGTACTTC. Amino acids: CASSTSHEQYF.

In its sample, this clonotype was seen many times. The chain employs TRBV11-2 and TRBJ2-7; no firm D call. The CDR3 contains 14 residues. Germline V gives CDR1 SGHAT, CDR2 FQNNGV. V dropped 3 bases and J dropped 2 bases, with 11 bases sitting between them. The DNA for the CDR3 is TGTGCCAGCAGCTTTACCGACCCGACCTACGAGCAGTACTTC. Its translation: CASSFTDPTYEQYF.

This clonotype has just a few counts. The V gene is TRBV27, the J gene TRBJ2-2; 7 positions match TRBD1. Germline CDR1 is MNHEY and CDR2 is SMNVEV (reference sequence). The CDR3 extends over 15 amino acids. After removal of 6 bases from V and 1 base from J, the junction contained 5 bases not matched to a gene. CDR3 residues: CASRSGTENTGELFF. As DNA, the CDR3 is TGTGCCAGCAGATCTGGGACAGAGAACACCGGGGAGCTGTTTTTT.

This clonotype has at least ten counts. CDR3 DNA sequence: TGTGCCAGCACCACCTCCGCGACTAGCGGTTACAATGAGCAGTTCTTC. Protein sequence: CASTTSATSGYNEQFF. V is TRBV7-2 and J is TRBJ2-1; 9 nucleotides align to TRBD2. CDR3 size: 16 residues. V trimming: 7 bases; J trimming: 4 bases; junction bases outside the gene matches: 11. Germline values: CDR1 SGHTA, CDR2 FQGNSA.

This sequence joins TRBV7-9 and TRBJ2-4; D could derive from TRBD1 or TRBD2 (6 bases each). The germline V and J ends were trimmed by 8 bases and 6 bases, with 14 bases remaining between them. The CDR3 has 13 amino acids. Germline CDR1 is SEHNR and CDR2 is FQNEAQ (reference sequence). The CDR3: CASGGPPLNIQYF. The CDR3 nucleotides are TGTGCCAGCGGGGGGCCCCCCCTAAACATTCAGTACTTC.

Many counts were recorded for this clonotype. The chain uses TRBV7-3 and TRBJ1-2; 10 bases agree with TRBD1. The CDR3 spans 18 residues. From germline, CDR1 is SGHTA and CDR2 FQGTGA. Trimming took 5 bases from V and 4 from J; bases not matched to a gene: 16. The CDR3 loop reads CASSPSGTGAPSLYGYTF. The CDR3 DNA follows: TGTGCCAGCAGCCCTTCCGGGACAGGGGCACCGTCTCTCTATGGCTACACCTTC.

This chain joins TRBV15 and TRBJ2-5; tentative D call: TRBD1 (6 bases). This CDR3 comprises 14 residues. Germline lookup yields CDR1 LNHNV and CDR2 YYDKDF (reference sequence). The V gene lost 4 bases and the J gene lost 5 bases, with 14 bases spanning the gap. CDR3 sequence: CATSNNRDPETQYF. DNA of the CDR3: TGTGCCACCAGCAACAACAGGGATCCGGAGACCCAGTACTTC.

V gene TRBV12-3 or TRBV12-4 combines with J gene TRBJ2-1, with TRBD2 matching 7 bases. The CDR3 contains 14 residues. V trimming: 4 bases; J trimming: 5 bases; junction bases outside the gene matches: 5. CDR3 sequence reads: CASSWSGDHNEQFF. The CDR3 DNA is TGTGCCAGCAGTTGGAGCGGGGACCACAATGAGCAGTTCTTC.

The rearrangement links TRBV2 to TRBJ2-1; D not certain. This CDR3 has 14 amino acids. Germline V CDR1 and CDR2: SNHLY, FYNNEI. The germline V and J ends were trimmed by 5 bases and 5 bases, with 13 bases remaining between them. DNA of the CDR3: TGTGCCAGCAGTTTTTCCAGGCCCAACAATGAGCAGTTCTTC. Translation: CASSFSRPNNEQFF.

This clonotype was observed at least ten times. The chain links TRBV7-9 to TRBJ2-2; D is undetermined. The CDR3 is 14 amino acids. From germline, CDR1 is SEHNR and CDR2 FQNEAQ (reference sequence). V was trimmed by 11 bases and J by 0 bases, leaving 13 bases between them. The CDR3 protein is CALSGFANTGELFF. The CDR3, as DNA: TGTGCCCTTTCAGGTTTCGCGAACACCGGGGAGCTGTTTTTT.

This chain links TRBV4-1 with TRBJ2-5; TRBD1 matches at 7 bases. The J segment lost 1 base and the V segment lost 0 bases, leaving 8 bases of the junction unmatched. Germline V CDR1 and CDR2: MGHRA, YSYEKL. The CDR3 loop spans 17 amino acids. CDR3 sequence (DNA): TGCGCCAGCAGCCAAGATTTAGCGACAGGGCCCCAAGAGACCCAGTACTTC. This encodes CASSQDLATGPQETQYF.

This clonotype was seen repeatedly, ten times or more. The CDR3 loop reads CASSSSRSSYNEQFF. CDR3 nucleotides: TGTGCCAGCAGCTCTTCCCGTAGCTCCTACAATGAGCAGTTCTTC. The chain links TRBV7-8 to TRBJ2-1; no reliable D call. Germline CDR1 and CDR2: SGHVS and FQNEAQ. The CDR3 is 15 residues long. Between the trimmed V and J ends, which lost 4 bases and 0 bases, there was a span of 10 bases.

The chain couples TRBV11-2 to TRBJ2-7; D is ambiguous. The CDR3 contains 15 residues. V was pared by 2 bases and J by 2 bases, with 13 bases between. Germline V gives CDR1 SGHAT, CDR2 FQNNGV. This CDR3 is CASSLTGLSAYEQYF. CDR3 coding DNA: TGTGCCAGCAGCTTAACCGGTCTCTCGGCCTACGAGCAGTACTTC.

This clonotype was seen repeatedly, ten times or more. The rearrangement uses TRBV25-1 and TRBJ1-1, with 8 bases aligning to TRBD1. Germline loops: CDR1 MGHDK, CDR2 SYGVNS. The CDR3 extends over 15 amino acids. The trim removed 6 bases at V and 0 bases at J, leaving 6 bases unmatched. The CDR3 protein is CASRAGGFMNTEAFF. The CDR3 DNA is TGTGCCAGCAGGGCAGGGGGCTTCATGAACACTGAAGCTTTCTTT.

This clonotype was seen ten or more times. The J gene is TRBJ2-7, the V gene TRBV7-9; D might be TRBD1 (6 bases). The germline V gene has CDR1 SEHNR and CDR2 FQNEAQ (reference sequence). V shed 5 bases and J shed 2 bases, with 13 bases lying between them. The CDR3 totals 14 residues. In DNA form, the CDR3 reads TGTGCCAGCAGCCCTAACAGGGTCCCCTACGAGCAGTACTTC. This codes for CASSPNRVPYEQYF.

This clonotype came up many times. J is TRBJ2-3 and V is TRBV27, with a tentative D call TRBD2 (5 bases). V lost 4 bases and J lost 6, with 17 bases in between. The germline V gene encodes CDR1 MNHEY and CDR2 SMNVEV (reference sequence). The CDR3 covers 15 residues. This CDR3 is CASSSLGPGGDTQYF. The CDR3 DNA is TGTGCCAGCAGTTCCCTAGGACCCGGCGGGGATACGCAGTATTTT.

This clonotype was seen repeatedly, ten times or more. The V call is TRBV12-3 or TRBV12-4, the J call TRBJ1-1; tentatively, D is TRBD1 (5 bases). Deletions cut 7 bases from V and 7 bases from J, with 13 bases between. This CDR3 is built from 12 residues. The CDR3 nucleotides read TGTGCCAGCAATGACAGAGGAAATGAAGCTTTCTTT. Encoded protein: CASNDRGNEAFF.